This T cell receptor beta chain stems from a study of T-cell reconstitution after alpha-beta-depleted transplantation in children. A TCRbeta library incorporating unique molecular identifiers was prepared. TCRdb re-analysed the PCR reads in MiXCR, keeping a single row per CDR3 protein. Seen here are 500,000 to 750,000 distinct CDR3 sequences, 10% to 15% observed once, and the top ten hold 2% to 2.5%. The germline V gene has CDR1 SEHNR and CDR2 FQNEAQ (reference sequence). V dropped 5 bases and J dropped 2 bases, with 15 bases sitting between them. The CDR3 spans 15 residues. V usage is TRBV7-9 and J usage is TRBJ1-2; TRBD1 might be the D (5 bases). The source was PBMCs, mostly from graft donor cells, collected 360 days after TCRalphabeta/CD19-depleted stem cell transplant. The TCR originated in a male patient younger than 18 who had a stem cell transplant for acute myeloid leukemia, so the T cells may come from the graft donor. CDR3 coding DNA: TGTGCCAGCAGCCCCCCGGACATCCAAAACTATGGCTACACCTTC. This sequence encodes CASSPPDIQNYGYTF.